Each of the 20 T cell receptor beta chains below was sequenced from the same sample in a study of blood T cell repertoires in COVID-19. Assay: immunoSEQ multiplex PCR; the TCRdb copy retains only in-frame clones and omits some. The sample carries 240,000 or so clones, more than 70% recorded once. Sequenced material: peripheral blood. Receptors originate from a woman aged 35 to 49 who had recovered from COVID-19.

The V call is TRBV29-1, the J call TRBJ1-2; possible D gene TRBD1, 5 bases. Germline CDR1 and CDR2: SQVTM and ANQGSEA. V was cut by 2 bases and J by 8 bases, with 12 bases left in between. The CDR3 is 12 residues long. The CDR3 spells CSVESGLDGYTF. The DNA for the CDR3 is TGCAGCGTTGAATCAGGGCTAGACGGCTACACCTTC.

The CDR3 protein is CAWSPRGRGLLYEQYF. The CDR3 nucleotides read TGTGCCTGGAGTCCTCGGGGCAGGGGGCTTCTCTACGAGCAGTACTTC. This chain joins TRBV30 and TRBJ2-7, with TRBD1 identical over 8 bases. This CDR3 region has 16 residues. The V gene's germline CDR1 is GTSNPN and CDR2 SVGIG (reference sequence). J lost 3 bases, V lost 2 bases, and 12 bases had no gene match. The variable domain in full, completed from reference TRBV30 and TRBJ2-7, reads SQTIHQWPATLVQPVGSPLSLECTVEGTSNPNLYWYRQAAGRGLQLLFYSVGIGQISSEVPQNLSASRPQDRQFILSSKKLLLSDSGFYLCAWSPRGRGLLYEQYFGPGTRLTVT.

There are a few counts of this clone. The chain combines TRBV4-1 with TRBJ2-1; no clear D gene. Trimming took 5 bases from V and 0 from J, leaving 11 bases between them. The length of the CDR3 is 15 residues. From germline, CDR1 is MGHRA and CDR2 YSYEKL. This chain's CDR3 is CASSAYGNSYNEQFF. CDR3 DNA sequence: TGCGCCAGCAGCGCGTATGGTAACTCCTACAATGAGCAGTTCTTC.

The rearrangement links TRBV3-1 (or the pseudogene TRBV3-2) to TRBJ2-2; 11 bases match TRBD2. This CDR3 spans 17 amino acids. CDR1 and CDR2 from the germline V gene are LGHDT and YNNKEL (reference sequence). Trimming at V came to 1 base and at J to 3 bases, leaving 4 bases not matched to a gene. This chain's CDR3 is CASSQVAGGGDTGELFF. DNA for the CDR3: TGTGCCAGCAGCCAAGTAGCGGGAGGGGGGGACACCGGGGAGCTGTTTTTT.

V and J are TRBV24-1 and TRBJ1-1; TRBD1 is a possible D gene (6 bases). Germline values: CDR1 KGHDR, CDR2 SFDVKD. Trimming shortened V by 4 bases and J by 1 base, and 12 bases separated the two germline ends. CDR3 size: 15 residues. The CDR3 DNA sequence: TGTGCCACCAGTGACACGGGGGGGCCGAACACTGAAGCTTTCTTT. This translates into CATSDTGGPNTEAFF.

This clone was counted between two and nine times. The chain couples TRBV2 to TRBJ1-6; D uncertain. Per germline, CDR1 SNHLY and CDR2 FYNNEI. The CDR3 sequence is 14 residues long. V lost 4 bases to trimming and J lost 6 bases, with 10 bases between them. In DNA form, the CDR3 reads TGTGCCAGCAGTGTCGACACGACTAATTCACCCCTCCACTTT. Its protein is CASSVDTTNSPLHF.

The CDR3 loop is CASSAAGSSTQYF. DNA for the CDR3: TGTGCCAGCAGTGCGGCGGGTTCGTCGACCCAGTACTTC. The chain employs TRBV25-1 and TRBJ2-5; a possible D gene is TRBD2 (5 bases). V dropped 4 bases and J dropped 7 bases, with 13 bases sitting between them. The CDR3 is 13 residues long. Germline assignment: CDR1 MGHDK and CDR2 SYGVNS.

The gene calls are TRBV19 and TRBJ1-6, with TRBD1 matching over 9 bases. Trimming cost V 6 bases and J 2 bases; bases outside gene matches: 5. This CDR3 has 16 amino acids. CDR1 and CDR2 from the germline V gene are LNHDA and SQIVND (reference sequence). CDR3 sequence: CASRPRTGAYNSPLHF. The DNA for the CDR3 is TGTGCCAGTAGGCCGCGGACAGGGGCCTATAATTCACCCCTCCACTTT.

This rearrangement joins TRBV5-4 to TRBJ2-2; tentative D call: TRBD1 (6 bases). Trimming stripped 4 bases from V and 0 bases from J, with 10 bases between. This CDR3 is 15 amino acids long. Germline V lookup: CDR1 SGHNT, CDR2 YYREEE (reference sequence). Here the CDR3 DNA reads TGTGCCAGCAGCCCCGAGGGGGCGAACACCGGGGAGCTGTTTTTT. Translated, it gives CASSPEGANTGELFF.

The gene calls are TRBV29-1 and TRBJ2-3; no clear D. Trimming shortened V by 4 bases and J by 4 bases, and 9 bases separated the two germline ends. CDR1 and CDR2 from the germline V gene are SQVTM and ANQGSEA. The CDR3 consists of 12 residues. The CDR3 loop reads CSVGAASDTQYF. CDR3 sequence (DNA): TGCAGCGTTGGGGCAGCATCAGATACGCAGTATTTT.

The CDR3 nucleotides are TGTGCCAGCACCCCCGGGGTAGGGGGTTCGCAGTATTTT. This sequence encodes CASTPGVGGSQYF. The chain combines TRBV9 with TRBJ2-3, with a possible D match to TRBD1 (6 bases). Germline values: CDR1 SGDLS, CDR2 YYNGEE. V was clipped by 6 bases and J by 10 bases, with 18 bases between them. The CDR3 contains 13 residues.

This clone was seen only a few times. The V call is TRBV24-1, the J call TRBJ1-2; D gene unclear. Trimming left V 4 bases short and J 4 bases short, with 6 bases between. Germline loops: CDR1 KGHDR, CDR2 SFDVKD. The CDR3 has 12 residues. CDR3 in amino acids: CATSEHSYGYTF. In nucleotides, the CDR3 is TGTGCCACCAGTGAGCACAGCTATGGCTACACCTTC.

The CDR3 bases are TGTGCCAGCAGCCTTCGGACTAGCGGGAGGGCCTCGGCCTACAATGAGCAGTTCTTC. Protein sequence: CASSLRTSGRASAYNEQFF. The gene calls are TRBV13 and TRBJ2-1, with TRBD2 matching 15 bases. Trimming removed 5 bases from V and 2 bases from J; junction bases left unmatched: 10. This CDR3 spans 19 amino acids. Germline V gene sequence: CDR1 PRHDT, CDR2 FYEKMQ (reference sequence).

The sample holds one count of this clone. The J gene is TRBJ2-3, the V gene TRBV5-1, with a weak D call TRBD1 (5 bases). This CDR3 is 15 amino acids long. Trimming pared 2 bases from V and 4 bases from J, leaving 14 bases between. The germline V gene encodes CDR1 SGHRS and CDR2 YFSETQ. CDR3 nucleotides: TGCGCCAGCAGCTTAGCCCTAGGGGTTTCAGATACGCAGTATTTT. Residues: CASSLALGVSDTQYF.

The J gene is TRBJ1-4, the V gene TRBV15; a weak D match, TRBD1 (5 bases). The CDR3 runs to 12 residues. Trimming shortened V by 8 bases and J by 10 bases, and 14 bases separated the two germline ends. Looked up from germline, CDR1 is LNHNV and CDR2 is YYDKDF (reference sequence). The CDR3 region has the DNA TGTGCCACCTCCCCCCCGGGGGGAAAACTGTTTTTT. Amino acid sequence: CATSPPGGKLFF.

The V call is TRBV30, the J call TRBJ1-5, with TRBD1 matching 7 bases. J lost 11 bases, V lost 6 bases, and 10 bases had no gene match. The CDR3 spans 12 residues. Germline V gene data show CDR1 as GTSNPN and CDR2 as SVGIG (reference sequence). The CDR3 region has the DNA TGTGCCTGCCAGGGGGGTCCCGGGGCCCAGCATTTT. It encodes CACQGGPGAQHF.

The chain carries TRBV12-5 and TRBJ2-1; TRBD2 aligns across 12 bases. This CDR3 spans 18 amino acids. V lost 2 bases and J lost 3; bases outside the gene matches: 8. Looked up from germline, CDR1 is LGHNT and CDR2 is FRNRAP. CDR3 nucleotide sequence: TGTGCTAGTGGTTTGATCCTAGCGGGAGGGAGGGGCTACAATGAGCAGTTCTTC. Translating it yields CASGLILAGGRGYNEQFF.

CDR3 loop: CASSPQGFGKNIQYF. CDR3 nucleotides: TGTGCCAGCAGCCCCCAGGGTTTTGGCAAAAACATTCAGTACTTC. This chain joins TRBV6-5 and TRBJ2-4; perhaps TRBD1 as D (5 bases). The CDR3 consists of 15 residues. The germline V and J ends were trimmed by 6 bases and 3 bases, with 15 bases remaining between them. Germline-derived CDR1 and CDR2 are MNHEY and SVGAGI.

The rearrangement uses TRBV24-1 and TRBJ1-1, with D perhaps matching TRBD1 (5 bases). V lost 8 bases to trimming and J lost 5 bases, with 17 bases between them. Germline values: CDR1 KGHDR, CDR2 SFDVKD. This CDR3 spans 14 amino acids. This CDR3 reads CATTTGTAGTEAFF. The CDR3 nucleotides are TGTGCCACCACTACCGGGACGGCGGGGACTGAAGCTTTCTTT.

The chain uses TRBV9 and TRBJ1-2, with D possibly matching TRBD1 (6 bases). The CDR3 length is 14 residues. Trimming pared 3 bases from V and 4 bases from J, leaving 13 bases between. Per the germline V gene, CDR1 is SGDLS and CDR2 is YYNGEE. Here the CDR3 reads CASSAGTQLYGYTF. The CDR3 nucleotides are TGTGCCAGCAGCGCCGGGACACAGCTCTATGGCTACACCTTC.